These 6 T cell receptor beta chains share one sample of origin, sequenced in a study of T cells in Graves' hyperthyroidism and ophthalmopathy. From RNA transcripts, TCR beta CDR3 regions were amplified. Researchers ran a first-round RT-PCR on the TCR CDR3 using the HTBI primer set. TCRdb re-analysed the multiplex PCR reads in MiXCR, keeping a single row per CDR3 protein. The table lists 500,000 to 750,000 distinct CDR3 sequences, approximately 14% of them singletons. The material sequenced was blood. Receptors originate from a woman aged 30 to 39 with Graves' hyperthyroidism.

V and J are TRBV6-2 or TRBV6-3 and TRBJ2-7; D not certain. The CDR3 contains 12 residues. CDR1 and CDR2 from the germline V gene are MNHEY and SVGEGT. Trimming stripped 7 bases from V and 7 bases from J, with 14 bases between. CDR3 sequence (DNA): TGTGCCAGCATTCCGGGCCCTTGGGAGCAGTACTTC. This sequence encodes CASIPGPWEQYF.

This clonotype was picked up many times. CDR3 DNA: TGTGCCAGCGACAAGGACAGGAGAGACACTGAAGCTTTCTTT. Its protein product is CASDKDRRDTEAFF. The chain joins TRBV18 to TRBJ1-1; 7 bases agree with TRBD1. The V gene end was trimmed by 8 bases and the J gene end by 3 bases; junction bases not matched to a gene: 9. Germline CDR1 and CDR2: KGHSH and LQKENI. The CDR3 spans 14 residues.

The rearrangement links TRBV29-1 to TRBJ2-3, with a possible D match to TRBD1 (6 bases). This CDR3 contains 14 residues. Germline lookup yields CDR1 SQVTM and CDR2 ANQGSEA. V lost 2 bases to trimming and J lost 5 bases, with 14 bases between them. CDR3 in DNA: TGCAGCGTTGAAAAGTGGGACAAAAAAGATACGCAGTATTTT. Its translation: CSVEKWDKKDTQYF.

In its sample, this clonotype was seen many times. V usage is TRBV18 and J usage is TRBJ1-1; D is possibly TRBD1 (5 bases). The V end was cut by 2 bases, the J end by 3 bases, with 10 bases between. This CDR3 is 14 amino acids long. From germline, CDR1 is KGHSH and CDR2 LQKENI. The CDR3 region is CASSPFGGDTEAFF. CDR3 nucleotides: TGTGCCAGCTCACCATTCGGGGGTGACACTGAAGCTTTCTTT. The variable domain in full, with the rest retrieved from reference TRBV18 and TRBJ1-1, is NAGVMQNPRHLVRRRGQEARLRCSPMKGHSHVYWYRQLPEEGLKFMVYLQKENIIDESGMPKERFSAEFPKEGPSILRIQQVVRGDSAAYFCASSPFGGDTEAFFGQGTRLTVV.

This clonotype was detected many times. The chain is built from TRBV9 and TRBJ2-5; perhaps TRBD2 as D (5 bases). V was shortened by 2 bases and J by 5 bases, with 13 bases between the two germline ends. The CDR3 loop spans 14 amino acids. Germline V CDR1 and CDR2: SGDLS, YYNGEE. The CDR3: CASSVGGSGETQYF. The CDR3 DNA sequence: TGTGCCAGCAGCGTTGGTGGGAGTGGCGAGACCCAGTACTTC.

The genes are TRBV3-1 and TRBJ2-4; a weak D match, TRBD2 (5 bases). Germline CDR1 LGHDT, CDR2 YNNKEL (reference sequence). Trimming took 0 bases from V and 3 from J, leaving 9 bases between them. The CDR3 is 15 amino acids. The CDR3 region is CASSQEFGVKNIQYF. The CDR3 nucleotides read TGTGCCAGCAGCCAAGAATTCGGGGTCAAAAACATTCAGTACTTC.